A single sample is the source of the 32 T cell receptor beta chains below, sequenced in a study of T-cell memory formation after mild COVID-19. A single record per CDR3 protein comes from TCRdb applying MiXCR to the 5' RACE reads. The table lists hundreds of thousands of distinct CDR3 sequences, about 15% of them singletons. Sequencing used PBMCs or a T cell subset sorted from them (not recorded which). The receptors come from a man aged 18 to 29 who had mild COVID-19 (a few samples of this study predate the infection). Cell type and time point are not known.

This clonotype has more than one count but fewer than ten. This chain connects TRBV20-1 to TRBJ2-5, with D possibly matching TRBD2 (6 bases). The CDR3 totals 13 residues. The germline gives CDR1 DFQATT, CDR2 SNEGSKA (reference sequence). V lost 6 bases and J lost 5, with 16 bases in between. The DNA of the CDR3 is TGCAGTGCGAGACTAGTTGGCGTCGAGACCCAGTACTTC. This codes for CSARLVGVETQYF.

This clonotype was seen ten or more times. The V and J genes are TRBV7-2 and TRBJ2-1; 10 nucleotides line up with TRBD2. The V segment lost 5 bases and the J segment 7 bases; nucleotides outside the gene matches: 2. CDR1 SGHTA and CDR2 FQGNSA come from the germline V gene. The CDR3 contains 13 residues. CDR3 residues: CASSRTSGNEQFF. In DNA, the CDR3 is TGTGCCAGCAGCCGGACTAGCGGAAATGAGCAGTTCTTC.

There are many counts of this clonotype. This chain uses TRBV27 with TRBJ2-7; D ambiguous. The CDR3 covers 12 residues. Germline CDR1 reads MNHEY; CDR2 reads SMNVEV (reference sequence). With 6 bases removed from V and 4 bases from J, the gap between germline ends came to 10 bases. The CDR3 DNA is TGTGCCAGCAGCCCGGACGGATACGAGCAGTACTTC. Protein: CASSPDGYEQYF.

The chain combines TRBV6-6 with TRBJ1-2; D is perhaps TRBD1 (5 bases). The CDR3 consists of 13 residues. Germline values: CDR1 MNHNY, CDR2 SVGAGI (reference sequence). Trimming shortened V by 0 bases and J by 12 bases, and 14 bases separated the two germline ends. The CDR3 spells CASSYSRDGINTF. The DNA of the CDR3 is TGTGCCAGCAGTTACTCGAGGGACGGGATCAACACCTTC.

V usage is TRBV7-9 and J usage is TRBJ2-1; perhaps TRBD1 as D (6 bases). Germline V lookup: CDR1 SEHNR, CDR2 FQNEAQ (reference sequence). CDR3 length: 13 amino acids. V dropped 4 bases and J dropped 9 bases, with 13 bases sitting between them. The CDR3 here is CASSSSAGAEQFF. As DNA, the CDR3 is TGTGCCAGCAGCTCGTCGGCAGGGGCTGAGCAGTTCTTC.

CDR3 DNA: TGTGCCAGCAGCTTCCAGGCCTCGGGGGAGACCCAGTACTTC. It translates to CASSFQASGETQYF. J is TRBJ2-5 and V is TRBV7-2; tentatively, D is TRBD2 (5 bases). Germline V gene sequence: CDR1 SGHTA, CDR2 FQGNSA. The CDR3 totals 14 residues. Trimming removed 3 bases at V and 5 bases at J, with 13 bases between.

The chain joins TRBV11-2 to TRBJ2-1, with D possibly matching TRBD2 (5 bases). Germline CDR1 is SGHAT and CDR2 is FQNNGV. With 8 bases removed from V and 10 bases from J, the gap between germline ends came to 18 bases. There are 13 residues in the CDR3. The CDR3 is CASLKGEGREQFF. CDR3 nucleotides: TGTGCCAGCCTTAAGGGTGAGGGTCGAGAGCAGTTCTTC.

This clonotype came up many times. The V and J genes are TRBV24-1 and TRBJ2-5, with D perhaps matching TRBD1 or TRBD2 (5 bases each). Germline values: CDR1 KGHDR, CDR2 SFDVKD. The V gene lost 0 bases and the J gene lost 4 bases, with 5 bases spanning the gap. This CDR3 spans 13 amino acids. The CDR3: CATSDLGGETQYF. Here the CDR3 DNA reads TGTGCCACCAGTGATTTGGGGGGAGAGACCCAGTACTTC.

CDR3 DNA: TGCAGTGCTAGAGATAGAACGGACATTCAGTACTTC. Its protein product is CSARDRTDIQYF. The chain uses TRBV20-1 and TRBJ2-4; the D is unclear. From germline, CDR1 is DFQATT and CDR2 SNEGSKA (reference sequence). The CDR3 runs to 12 residues. Trimming removed 0 bases at V and 8 bases at J, with 8 bases between.

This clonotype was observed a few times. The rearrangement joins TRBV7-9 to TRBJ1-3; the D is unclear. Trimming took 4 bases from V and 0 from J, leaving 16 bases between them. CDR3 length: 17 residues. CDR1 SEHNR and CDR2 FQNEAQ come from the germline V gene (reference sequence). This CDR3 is CASSSPPGEISGNTIYF. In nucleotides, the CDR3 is TGTGCCAGCAGCTCCCCCCCCGGGGAAATCTCTGGAAACACCATATATTTT. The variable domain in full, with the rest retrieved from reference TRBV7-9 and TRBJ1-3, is DTGVSQNPRHKITKRGQNVTFRCDPISEHNRLYWYRQTLGQGPEFLTYFQNEAQLEKSRLLSDRFSAERPKGSFSTLEIQRTEQGDSAMYLCASSSPPGEISGNTIYFGEGSWLTVV.

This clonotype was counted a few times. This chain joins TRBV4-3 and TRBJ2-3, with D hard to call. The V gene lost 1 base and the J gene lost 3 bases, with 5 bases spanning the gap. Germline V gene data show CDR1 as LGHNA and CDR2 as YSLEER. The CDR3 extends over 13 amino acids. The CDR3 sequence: CASSQVRTDTQYF. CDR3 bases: TGCGCCAGCAGCCAAGTCCGTACAGATACGCAGTATTTT.

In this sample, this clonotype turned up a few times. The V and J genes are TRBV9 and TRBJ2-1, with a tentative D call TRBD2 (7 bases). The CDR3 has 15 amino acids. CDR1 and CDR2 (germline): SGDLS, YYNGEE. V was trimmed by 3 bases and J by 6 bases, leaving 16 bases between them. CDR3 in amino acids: CASSAPGGGVNEQFF. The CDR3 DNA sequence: TGTGCCAGCAGCGCTCCGGGCGGGGGCGTCAATGAGCAGTTCTTC.

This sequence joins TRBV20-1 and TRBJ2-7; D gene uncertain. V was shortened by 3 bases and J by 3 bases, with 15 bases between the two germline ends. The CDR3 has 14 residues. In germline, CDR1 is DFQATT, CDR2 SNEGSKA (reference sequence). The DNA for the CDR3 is TGCAGTGCTAGTGCTTTCCGTCAGGACTACGAGCAGTACTTC. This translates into CSASAFRQDYEQYF.

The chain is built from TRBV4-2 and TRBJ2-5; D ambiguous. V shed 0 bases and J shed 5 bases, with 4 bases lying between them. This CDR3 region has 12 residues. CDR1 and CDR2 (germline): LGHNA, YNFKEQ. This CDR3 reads CASSQEQETQYF. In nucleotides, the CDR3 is TGTGCCAGCAGCCAAGAGCAGGAGACCCAGTACTTC.

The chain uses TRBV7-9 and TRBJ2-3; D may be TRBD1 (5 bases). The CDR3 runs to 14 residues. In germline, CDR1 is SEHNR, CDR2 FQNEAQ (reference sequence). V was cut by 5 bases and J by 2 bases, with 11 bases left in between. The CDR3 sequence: CASSRGPVTDTQYF. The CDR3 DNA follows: TGTGCCAGCAGCAGGGGTCCCGTCACAGATACGCAGTATTTT.

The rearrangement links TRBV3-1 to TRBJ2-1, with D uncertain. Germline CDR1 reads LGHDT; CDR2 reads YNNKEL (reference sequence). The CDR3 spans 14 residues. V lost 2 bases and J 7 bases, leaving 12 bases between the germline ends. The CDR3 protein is CASSQSRTVNEQFF. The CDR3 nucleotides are TGTGCCAGCAGCCAATCTAGGACGGTTAATGAGCAGTTCTTC.

CDR3 sequence: CSVDVGRSHYGYTF. In DNA, the CDR3 is TGCAGCGTCGACGTCGGCAGGTCCCACTATGGCTACACCTTC. This chain uses TRBV29-1 with TRBJ1-2; D is unclear. Germline CDR1 and CDR2: SQVTM and ANQGSEA. V lost 6 bases and J 3 bases, leaving 17 bases between the germline ends. The CDR3 consists of 14 residues.

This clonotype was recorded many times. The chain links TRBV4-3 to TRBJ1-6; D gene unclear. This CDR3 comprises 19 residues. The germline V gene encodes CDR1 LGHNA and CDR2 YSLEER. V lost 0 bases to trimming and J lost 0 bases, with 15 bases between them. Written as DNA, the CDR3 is TGCGCCAGCAGCCAAGATTGGTTGGGCGGGATCTCCTATAATTCACCCCTCCACTTT. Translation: CASSQDWLGGISYNSPLHF.

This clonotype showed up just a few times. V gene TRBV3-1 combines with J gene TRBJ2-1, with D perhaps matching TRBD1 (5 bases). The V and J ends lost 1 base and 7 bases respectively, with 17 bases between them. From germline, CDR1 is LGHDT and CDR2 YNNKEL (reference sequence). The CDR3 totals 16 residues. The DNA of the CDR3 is TGTGCCAGCAGCCAAGCTACGACAGTTTGGGTTAATGAGCAGTTCTTC. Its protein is CASSQATTVWVNEQFF.

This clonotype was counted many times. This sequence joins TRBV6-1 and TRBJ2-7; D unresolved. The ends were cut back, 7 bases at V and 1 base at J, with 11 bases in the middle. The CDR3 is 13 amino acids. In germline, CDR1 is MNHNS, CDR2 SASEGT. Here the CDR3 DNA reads TGTGCCAGCAACCGAGACATGTCCTACGAGCAGTACTTC. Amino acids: CASNRDMSYEQYF.

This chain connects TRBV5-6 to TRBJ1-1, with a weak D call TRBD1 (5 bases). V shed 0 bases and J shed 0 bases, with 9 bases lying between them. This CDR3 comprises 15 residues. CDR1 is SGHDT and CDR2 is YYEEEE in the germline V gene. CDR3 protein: CASSLEDRLNTEAFF. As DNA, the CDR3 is TGTGCCAGCAGCTTGGAAGACAGACTGAACACTGAAGCTTTCTTT. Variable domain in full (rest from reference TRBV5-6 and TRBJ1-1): DAGVTQSPTHLIKTRGQQVTLRCSPKSGHDTVSWYQQALGQGPQFIFQYYEEEERQRGNFPDRFSGHQFPNYSSELNVNALLLGDSALYLCASSLEDRLNTEAFFGQGTRLTVV.

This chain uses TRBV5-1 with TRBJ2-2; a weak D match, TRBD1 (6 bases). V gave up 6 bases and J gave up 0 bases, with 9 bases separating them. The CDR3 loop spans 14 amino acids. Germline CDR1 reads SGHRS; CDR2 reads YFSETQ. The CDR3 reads CASTGTTNTGELFF. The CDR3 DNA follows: TGCGCCAGCACCGGGACAACGAACACCGGGGAGCTGTTTTTT.

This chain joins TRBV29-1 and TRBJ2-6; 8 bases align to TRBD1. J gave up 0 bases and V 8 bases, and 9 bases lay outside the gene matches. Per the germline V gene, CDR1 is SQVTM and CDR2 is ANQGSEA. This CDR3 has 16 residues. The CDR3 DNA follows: TGCAGCTTCCGCCGGGACAGGAGCTCTGGGGCCAACGTCCTGACTTTC. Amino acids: CSFRRDRSSGANVLTF.

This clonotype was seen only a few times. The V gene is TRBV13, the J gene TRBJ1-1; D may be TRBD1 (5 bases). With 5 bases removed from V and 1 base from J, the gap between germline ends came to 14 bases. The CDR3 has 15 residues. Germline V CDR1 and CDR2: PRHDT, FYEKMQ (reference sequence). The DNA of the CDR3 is TGTGCCAGCAGCCCTCCGGGACGGGGGAACACTGAAGCTTTCTTT. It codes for CASSPPGRGNTEAFF.

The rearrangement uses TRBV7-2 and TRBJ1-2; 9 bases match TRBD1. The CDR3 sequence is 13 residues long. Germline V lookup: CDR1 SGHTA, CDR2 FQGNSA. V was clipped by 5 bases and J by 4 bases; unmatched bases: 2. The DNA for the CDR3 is TGTGCCAGCAGCAAGGGACAGGGCTATGGCTACACCTTC. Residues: CASSKGQGYGYTF.

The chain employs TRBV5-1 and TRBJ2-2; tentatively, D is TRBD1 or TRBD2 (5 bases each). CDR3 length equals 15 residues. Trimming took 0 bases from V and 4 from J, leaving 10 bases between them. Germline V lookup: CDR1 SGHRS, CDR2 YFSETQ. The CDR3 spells CASSLGSGTTGELFF. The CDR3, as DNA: TGCGCCAGCAGCTTGGGCTCGGGGACCACCGGGGAGCTGTTTTTT.

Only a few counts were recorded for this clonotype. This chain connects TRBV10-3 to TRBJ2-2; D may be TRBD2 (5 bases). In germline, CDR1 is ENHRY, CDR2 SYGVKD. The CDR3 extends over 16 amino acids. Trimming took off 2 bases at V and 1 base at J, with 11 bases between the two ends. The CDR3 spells CAISEIAMRNTGELFF. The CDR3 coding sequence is TGTGCCATCAGTGAGATAGCGATGCGGAACACCGGGGAGCTGTTTTTT.

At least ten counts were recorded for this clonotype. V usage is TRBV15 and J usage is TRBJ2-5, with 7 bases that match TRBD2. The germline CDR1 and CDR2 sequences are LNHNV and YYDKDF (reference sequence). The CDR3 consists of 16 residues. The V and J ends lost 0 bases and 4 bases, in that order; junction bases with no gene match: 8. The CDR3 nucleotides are TGTGCCACCAGCAGAGATAGGCAGCGGGGACTAGAGACCCAGTACTTC. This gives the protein CATSRDRQRGLETQYF.

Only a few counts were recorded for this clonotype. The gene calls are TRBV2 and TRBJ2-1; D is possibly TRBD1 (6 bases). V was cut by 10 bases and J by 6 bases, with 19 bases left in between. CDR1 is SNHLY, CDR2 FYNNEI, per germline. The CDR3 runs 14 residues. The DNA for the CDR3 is TGTGCCACCGAGGACAGTCCTATGGTCAATGAGCAGTTCTTC. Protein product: CATEDSPMVNEQFF.

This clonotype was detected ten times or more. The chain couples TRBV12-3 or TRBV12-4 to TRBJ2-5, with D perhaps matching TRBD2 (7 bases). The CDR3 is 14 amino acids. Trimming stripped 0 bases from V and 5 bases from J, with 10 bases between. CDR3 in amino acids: CASSLAGGPETQYF. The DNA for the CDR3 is TGTGCCAGCAGTTTAGCGGGGGGGCCGGAGACCCAGTACTTC.

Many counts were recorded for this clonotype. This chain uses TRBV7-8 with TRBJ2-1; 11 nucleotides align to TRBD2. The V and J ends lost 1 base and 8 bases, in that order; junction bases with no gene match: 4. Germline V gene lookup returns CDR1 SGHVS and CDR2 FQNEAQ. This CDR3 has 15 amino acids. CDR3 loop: CASSLVSSGGYEQFF. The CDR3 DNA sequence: TGTGCCAGCAGCTTAGTCTCTAGCGGGGGGTATGAGCAGTTCTTC.

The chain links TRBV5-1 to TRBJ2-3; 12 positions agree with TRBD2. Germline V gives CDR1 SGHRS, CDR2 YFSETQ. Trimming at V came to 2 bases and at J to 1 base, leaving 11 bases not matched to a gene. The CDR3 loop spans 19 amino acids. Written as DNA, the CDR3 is TGCGCCAGCAGCTTTGGGCTAGCGGGGGGGTTGAGTGGCACAGATACGCAGTATTTT. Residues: CASSFGLAGGLSGTDTQYF. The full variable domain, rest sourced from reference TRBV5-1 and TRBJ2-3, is KAGVTQTPRYLIKTRGQQVTLSCSPISGHRSVSWYQQTPGQGLQFLFEYFSETQRNKGNFPGRFSGRQFSNSRSEMNVSTLELGDSALYLCASSFGLAGGLSGTDTQYFGPGTRLTVL.